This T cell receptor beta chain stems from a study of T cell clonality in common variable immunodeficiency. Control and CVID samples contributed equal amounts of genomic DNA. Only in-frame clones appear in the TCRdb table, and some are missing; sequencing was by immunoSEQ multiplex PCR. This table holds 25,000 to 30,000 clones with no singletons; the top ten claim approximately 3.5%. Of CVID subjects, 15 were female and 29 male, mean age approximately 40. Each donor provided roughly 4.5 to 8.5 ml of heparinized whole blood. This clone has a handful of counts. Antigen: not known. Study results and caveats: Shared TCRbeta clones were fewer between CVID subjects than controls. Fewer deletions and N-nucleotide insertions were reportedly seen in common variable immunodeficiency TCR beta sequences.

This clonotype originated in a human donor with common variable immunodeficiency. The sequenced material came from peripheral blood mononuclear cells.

CDR3 residues: CAAHIQTVYEQYF. The CDR3 bases that were read are TGTGCCGCACATATACAGACAGTCTACGAG. This rearrangement joins TRBV30 to TRBJ2-7, with D maybe TRBD1 (5 bases). The CDR3 end lies 3 residues beyond the end of the read and is filled in from the germline J gene. Germline assignment: CDR1 GTSNPN and CDR2 SVGIG (reference sequence). V was pared by 8 bases and J by 3 bases, with 17 bases between. The CDR3 is 13 amino acids.